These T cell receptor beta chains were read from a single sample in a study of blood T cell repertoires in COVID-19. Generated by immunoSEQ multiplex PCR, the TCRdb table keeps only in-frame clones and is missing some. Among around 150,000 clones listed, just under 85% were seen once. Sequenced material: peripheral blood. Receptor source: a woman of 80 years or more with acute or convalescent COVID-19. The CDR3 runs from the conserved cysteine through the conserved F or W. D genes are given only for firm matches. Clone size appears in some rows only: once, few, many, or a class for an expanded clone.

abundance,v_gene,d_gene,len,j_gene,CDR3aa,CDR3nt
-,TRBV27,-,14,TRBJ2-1,CASSLTGTTRGEFF,TGTGCCAGCAGTTTGACCGGGACAACCCGCGGCGAGTTCTTC
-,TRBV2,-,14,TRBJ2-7,CASSESASSYEQYF,TGTGCCAGCAGTGAATCCGCGTCTTCCTACGAGCAGTACTTC
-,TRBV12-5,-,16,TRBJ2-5,CASGLVLSGPQETQYF,TGTGCTAGTGGTTTGGTACTGTCAGGGCCCCAAGAGACCCAGTACTTC
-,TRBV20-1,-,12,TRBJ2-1,CSASVGGAEQFF,TGCAGTGCTAGTGTGGGTGGGGCTGAGCAGTTCTTC
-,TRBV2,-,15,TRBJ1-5,CASSEDPGSWQPQHF,TGTGCCAGCAGCGAAGACCCGGGGAGTTGGCAGCCCCAGCATTTT
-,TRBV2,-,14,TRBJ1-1,CASSETGPNTEAFF,TGTGCCAGCAGTGAAACAGGGCCGAACACTGAAGCTTTCTTT
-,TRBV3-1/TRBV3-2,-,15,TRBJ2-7,CASSQEGTPFYEQYF,TGTGCCAGCAGCCAAGAGGGGACACCTTTCTACGAGCAGTACTTC
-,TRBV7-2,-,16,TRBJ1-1,CASSGREDGRNTEAFF,TGTGCCAGCAGCGGGAGGGAAGATGGGAGGAACACTGAAGCTTTCTTT
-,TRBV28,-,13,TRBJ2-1,CASSSGIRYEQFF,TGTGCCAGCAGTTCCGGGATCCGTTATGAGCAGTTCTTC
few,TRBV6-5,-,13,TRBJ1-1,CASSWTVGGEAFF,TGTGCCAGCAGTTGGACAGTAGGGGGTGAAGCTTTCTTT
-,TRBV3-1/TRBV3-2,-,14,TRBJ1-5,CASSQAGRNQPQHF,TGTGCCAGCAGCCAAGCAGGGCGCAATCAGCCCCAGCATTTT
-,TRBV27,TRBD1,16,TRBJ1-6,CASSHRDRDFNSPLHF,TGTGCCAGCAGTCACCGGGACAGGGATTTTAATTCACCCCTCCACTTT
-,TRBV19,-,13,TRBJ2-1,CAISGLLVGEQFF,TGTGCCATCTCGGGACTCCTCGTTGGTGAGCAGTTCTTC